The 7 T cell receptor beta chains given below trace back to one sample, sequenced in a study of blood T cell repertoires in COVID-19. Measured with immunoSEQ multiplex PCR; TCRdb has only the in-frame clones, and not every one. The sample records around 120,000 clones, around 90% being singletons. Sequences were obtained from peripheral blood. Receptors originate from a woman aged 60-75 years with COVID-19, enrolled during active disease.

With respect to this clone: This sample also contains other DNA sequences that code for the same CDR3. The chain joins TRBV7-9 to TRBJ2-7, with D hard to call. The CDR3 covers 13 residues. V lost 1 base and J 0 bases, leaving 4 bases between the germline ends. Germline CDR1 SEHNR, CDR2 FQNEAQ (reference sequence). CDR3 nucleotides: TGTGCCAGCAGCTTAGACAGCTCCTACGAGCAGTACTTC. Translated, it gives CASSLDSSYEQYF.

The V call is TRBV5-1, the J call TRBJ1-1; tentative D call: TRBD1 (5 bases). V lost 4 bases and J lost 5, with 15 bases in between. CDR1 is SGHRS and CDR2 is YFSETQ in the germline V gene. This CDR3 contains 14 residues. CDR3 DNA: TGCGCCAGCAGCCACACTACAGGACAAACTGAAGCTTTCTTT. It yields the protein CASSHTTGQTEAFF.

The chain uses TRBV24-1 and TRBJ1-4, with 8 bases lining up with TRBD1. The V and J ends lost 5 bases and 0 bases, in that order; junction bases with no gene match: 7. Germline-derived CDR1 and CDR2 are KGHDR and SFDVKD. The CDR3 has 17 amino acids. The CDR3 DNA is TGTGCCACCAGTGCCAGACAGGGGTATGCAACTAATGAAAAACTGTTTTTT. Its protein product is CATSARQGYATNEKLFF.

The J gene is TRBJ2-3, the V gene TRBV24-1; 9 bases line up with TRBD1. V gave up 11 bases and J gave up 3 bases; unmatched junction bases: 5. CDR3 length equals 13 residues. CDR1 and CDR2 from the germline V gene are KGHDR and SFDVKD. The CDR3, as DNA: TGTGCCATCAGGGACAGGGTAACAGATACGCAGTATTTT. As protein: CAIRDRVTDTQYF.

The chain carries TRBV3-1 (or the pseudogene TRBV3-2) and TRBJ2-7, with 10 bases fitting TRBD1. Unmatched junction bases numbered 3, after V lost 4 bases and J lost 6 bases. From germline, CDR1 is LGHDT and CDR2 YNNKEL (reference sequence). The CDR3 runs 13 residues. CDR3 bases: TGTGCCAGCAGCCGGGACAGGGGAACCGAGCAGTACTTC. Protein product: CASSRDRGTEQYF.

This chain's CDR3 is CASSPGTRGDTQYF. The CDR3 nucleotides are TGTGCCAGCAGTCCCGGGACTAGAGGAGATACGCAGTATTTT. This chain connects TRBV7-2 to TRBJ2-3, with 8 bases aligning to TRBD2. The germline gives CDR1 SGHTA, CDR2 FQGNSA. The CDR3 contains 14 residues. The V segment lost 6 bases and the J segment 5 bases; nucleotides outside the gene matches: 7.

This clone was observed a single time. J is TRBJ1-2 and V is TRBV7-2, with D maybe TRBD1 (5 bases). The CDR3 totals 17 residues. CDR1 and CDR2 (germline): SGHTA, FQGNSA. Trimming took 0 bases from V and 5 from J, leaving 19 bases between them. This chain's CDR3 is CASSLARGGRGGYGYTF. The DNA for the CDR3 is TGTGCCAGCAGCTTAGCGAGAGGTGGGAGGGGAGGGTATGGCTACACCTTC.